These T cell receptor beta chains were read from a single sample in a study of T cell changes during pregnancy in multiple sclerosis. Data came from immunoSEQ multiplex PCR; TCRdb stores just in-frame clones and leaves some out. The sample has fewer than 140,000 clones; less than 95% are singletons. The sequencing used peripheral blood, collected after pregnancy. The receptors were sampled from a female donor with multiple sclerosis, enrolled in a pregnancy study. Each CDR3 is given with its conserved first and last residue. Each record gives: J gene, clone size, V gene, D gene, CDR3 protein, CDR3 DNA. A D gene is named only where the DNA matches it firmly. Only some rows state a clone size, as once, few, many or a class for expanded clones.

>TRBJ1-4|NA|TRBV6-1|NA
CASSEGRGLGGEKLFF
TGTGCCAGCAGTGAAGGAAGGGGACTGGGGGGAGAAAAACTGTTTTTT
>TRBJ2-2|NA|TRBV5-5|TRBD2
CASSPREGGPGELFF
TGTGCCAGCAGTCCGAGGGAGGGAGGGCCGGGGGAGCTGTTTTTT
>TRBJ2-1|NA|TRBV9|NA
CASTQGLSYNEQFF
TGTGCCAGCACTCAGGGGCTCTCCTACAATGAGCAGTTCTTC
>TRBJ2-1|NA|TRBV12-5|TRBD2
CASGLGLAGGPPYNEQFF
TGTGCTAGTGGTCTGGGACTAGCGGGAGGGCCCCCCTACAATGAGCAGTTCTTC
>TRBJ2-2|NA|TRBV7-8|NA
CASIEKGEAGELFF
TGTGCCAGCATCGAAAAGGGGGAAGCCGGGGAGCTGTTTTTT
>TRBJ1-1|few|TRBV5-1|NA
CASSQDYNPEAFF
TGCGCCAGCAGTCAGGACTACAACCCTGAAGCTTTCTTT
>TRBJ1-2|NA|TRBV6-6|TRBD1
CASSGTDTLFGYTF
TGTGCCAGCAGTGGGACAGATACTCTCTTCGGCTACACCTTC
>TRBJ2-7|NA|TRBV28|TRBD1
CASSPGGQVLREQYF
TGTGCCAGCAGTCCCGGGGGACAGGTGCTGCGCGAGCAGTACTTC
>TRBJ2-7|NA|TRBV15|TRBD1
CATSRDLQGAGYEQYF
TGTGCCACCAGCAGAGATCTACAGGGGGCAGGCTACGAGCAGTACTTC
>TRBJ2-7|few|TRBV2|NA
CASMVGGRSVEQYF
TGTGCCAGCATGGTTGGAGGGAGATCGGTCGAGCAGTACTTC
>TRBJ1-2|NA|TRBV6-7|NA
CASSYSGRGRLSYGYTF
TGTGCCAGCAGTTACTCGGGGCGGGGGAGGCTTAGCTATGGCTACACCTTC
>TRBJ2-7|once|TRBV6-5|TRBD1
CASSYSTGYEQYF
TGTGCCAGCAGTTACTCGACAGGGTACGAGCAGTACTTC
>TRBJ1-5|NA|TRBV19|TRBD1
CASSPDRGNQPQHF
TGTGCCAGTAGCCCGGACAGGGGCAATCAGCCCCAGCATTTT
>TRBJ2-3|NA|TRBV11-2|NA
CASSLDELHTDTQYF
TGTGCCAGCAGCTTAGATGAGCTGCACACAGATACGCAGTATTTT
>TRBJ2-1|NA|TRBV5-1|TRBD2
CASSLSMRGGNGNEQFF
TGCGCCAGCAGCTTAAGTATGCGGGGGGGCAACGGCAATGAGCAGTTCTTC
>TRBJ2-1|NA|TRBV19|TRBD2
CASSTLAGGPNEQFF
TGTGCCAGTAGTACCCTAGCGGGGGGGCCCAATGAGCAGTTCTTC
>TRBJ1-1|NA|TRBV6-5|NA
CASRMDRVNTEAFF
TGTGCCAGCAGGATGGACAGAGTGAACACTGAAGCTTTCTTT
>TRBJ1-2|NA|TRBV19|NA
CASSIDFSVPRAYGYTF
TGTGCCAGTAGTATAGATTTCAGCGTACCGAGGGCCTATGGCTACACCTTC
>TRBJ1-5|NA|TRBV9|TRBD1
CASSPTGGGQPQHF
TGTGCCAGCAGCCCAACAGGGGGAGGTCAGCCCCAGCATTTT
>TRBJ2-7|NA|TRBV5-6|NA
CASSLDPGQSYEQYF
TGTGCCAGCAGCTTGGACCCCGGACAGTCCTACGAGCAGTACTTC
>TRBJ2-3|NA|TRBV9|NA
CASSVGGVSTDTQYF
TGTGCCAGCAGCGTAGGCGGGGTGAGCACAGATACGCAGTATTTT
>TRBJ1-1|NA|TRBV6-5|TRBD1
CASRPPTGGDTEAFF
TGTGCCAGCAGACCTCCGACAGGGGGGGACACTGAAGCTTTCTTT
>TRBJ1-4|NA|TRBV6-5|NA
CASSYSWSLNEKLFF
TGTGCCAGCAGTTACTCATGGAGCCTTAATGAAAAACTGTTTTTT
>TRBJ1-4|NA|TRBV18|NA
CASFQDIVNEKLFF
TGTGCCAGCTTCCAGGACATTGTTAATGAAAAACTGTTTTTT
>TRBJ2-3|NA|TRBV19|TRBD2
CASSIDTTGLAAIPDTQYF
TGTGCCAGTAGTATCGACACGACGGGACTAGCGGCTATTCCAGATACGCAGTATTTT
>TRBJ2-1|NA|TRBV5-1|TRBD2
CASSLGLAGVDEQFF
TGCGCCAGCAGCTTGGGACTAGCGGGGGTCGATGAGCAGTTCTTC
>TRBJ2-7|NA|TRBV6-1|NA
CASSERRLHYEQYF
TGTGCCAGCAGTGAAAGGCGGCTGCACTACGAGCAGTACTTC
>TRBJ1-4|NA|TRBV27|TRBD1
CASGRDRAEKLFF
TGTGCCAGCGGCCGGGACAGGGCTGAAAAACTGTTTTTT